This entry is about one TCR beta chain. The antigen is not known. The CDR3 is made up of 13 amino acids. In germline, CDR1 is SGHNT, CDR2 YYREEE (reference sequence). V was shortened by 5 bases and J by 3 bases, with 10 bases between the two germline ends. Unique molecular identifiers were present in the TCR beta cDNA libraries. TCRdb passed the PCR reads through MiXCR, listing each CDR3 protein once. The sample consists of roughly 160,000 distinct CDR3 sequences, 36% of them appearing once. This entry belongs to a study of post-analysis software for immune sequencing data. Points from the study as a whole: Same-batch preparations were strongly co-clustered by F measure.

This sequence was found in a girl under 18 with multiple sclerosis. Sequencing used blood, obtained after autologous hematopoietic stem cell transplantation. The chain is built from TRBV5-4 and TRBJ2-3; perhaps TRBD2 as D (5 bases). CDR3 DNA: TGTGCCAGCAGGAGTGAGGGAACAGATACGCAGTATTTT. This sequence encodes CASRSEGTDTQYF.